Following are 10 T cell receptor beta chains from one sample sequenced in a study of memory CD4+ T cells and cytomegalovirus serostatus. Sequenced by immunoSEQ multiplex PCR; TCRdb stores in-frame clones only, minus some. The table has 50,000 to 75,000 clones, roughly 80% seen once. The sort gate was single viable CD3+CD4+CD8-CD45RO+ cells for memory CD4+ T cells. The sample consisted of memory CD4+ T cells from blood. The receptors here all came from an adult in good health and CMV-seronegative.

The V gene is TRBV10-3, the J gene TRBJ2-3; unclear D gene. V was clipped by 9 bases and J by 5 bases, with 9 bases between them. Germline assignment: CDR1 ENHRY and CDR2 SYGVKD. CDR3 length: 11 amino acids. DNA of the CDR3: TGTGCCATTCTCGTAGAAGATACGCAGTATTTT. This translates into CAILVEDTQYF.

The CDR3 DNA follows: TGCGCCAGCAGCCAAGGACCGGGTCGCACGACAGGGAAGAACACTGAAGCTTTCTTT. Its protein product is CASSQGPGRTTGKNTEAFF. The chain is built from TRBV4-1 and TRBJ1-1; 7 nucleotides match TRBD1. There are 19 residues in the CDR3. V shed 1 base, J shed 1 base, and the junction held 15 bases outside the gene matches. Germline V gene data show CDR1 as MGHRA and CDR2 as YSYEKL.

This clone was detected only once. V gene TRBV9 combines with J gene TRBJ1-4, with 7 bases lining up with TRBD1. The CDR3 is 15 residues long. CDR1 and CDR2 from the germline V gene are SGDLS and YYNGEE. The V and J ends lost 2 bases and 7 bases, in that order; junction bases with no gene match: 8. The CDR3 sequence: CASSVAPQGGEKLFF. CDR3 nucleotides: TGTGCCAGCAGCGTCGCCCCCCAGGGGGGTGAAAAACTGTTTTTT. Looking up the rest from reference TRBV9 and TRBJ1-4 gives the full variable domain: DSGVTQTPKHLITATGQRVTLRCSPRSGDLSVYWYQQSLDQGLQFLIQYYNGEERAKGNILERFSAQQFPDLHSELNLSSLELGDSALYFCASSVAPQGGEKLFFGSGTQLSVL.

CDR3 amino acids: CATSHVRGGAKNIQYF. CDR3 bases: TGTGCCACCAGCCACGTTCGCGGGGGAGCCAAAAACATTCAGTACTTC. The chain couples TRBV15 to TRBJ2-4, with 7 bases fitting TRBD2. Germline assignment: CDR1 LNHNV and CDR2 YYDKDF (reference sequence). CDR3 length equals 16 residues. The J segment lost 0 bases and the V segment lost 5 bases, leaving 7 bases of the junction unmatched.

V and J are TRBV28 and TRBJ2-2, with 10 bases identical to TRBD1. The CDR3 contains 16 residues. From germline, CDR1 is MDHEN and CDR2 SYDVKM. J lost 6 bases, V lost 5 bases, and 9 bases had no gene match. The CDR3 spells CASSGAGTGEAGELFF. In DNA, the CDR3 is TGTGCCAGCAGTGGGGCGGGGACAGGGGAGGCCGGGGAGCTGTTTTTT. Based on the CDR3 plus reference TRBV28 and TRBJ2-2, the full variable domain is DVKVTQSSRYLVKRTGEKVFLECVQDMDHENMFWYRQDPGLGLRLIYFSYDVKMKEKGDIPEGYSVSREKKERFSLILESASTNQTSMYLCASSGAGTGEAGELFFGEGSRLTVL.

The chain employs TRBV7-6 and TRBJ2-2, with TRBD1 identical over 7 bases. V lost 5 bases, J lost 8 bases, and 11 bases stayed unmatched. CDR1 is SGHVS, CDR2 FNYEAQ, per germline. The CDR3 runs to 15 residues. The CDR3 DNA sequence: TGTGCCAGCAGCCCGACGGTGACAGGGACGGGGGAGCTGTTTTTT. Translating it yields CASSPTVTGTGELFF.

The chain has TRBV5-4 and TRBJ2-1, with 10 bases lining up with TRBD2. V lost 4 bases to trimming and J lost 4 bases; unmatched junction nucleotides: 11. The CDR3 sequence is 17 residues long. Germline lookup yields CDR1 SGHNT and CDR2 YYREEE (reference sequence). The CDR3 sequence is CASSPGGLAGAYNEQFF. Here the CDR3 DNA reads TGTGCCAGCAGCCCAGGTGGGCTAGCGGGGGCATACAATGAGCAGTTCTTC.

The CDR3 loop is CASSPQGYSNQPQHF. CDR3 coding DNA: TGTGCCAGCAGCCCTCAGGGATATAGCAATCAGCCCCAGCATTTT. V is TRBV6-6 and J is TRBJ1-5, with D perhaps TRBD1 (5 bases). V lost 6 bases and J lost 0, with 12 bases in between. The germline gives CDR1 MNHNY, CDR2 SVGAGI (reference sequence). This CDR3 is built from 15 residues.

V usage is TRBV28 and J usage is TRBJ1-1; TRBD1 matches at 8 bases. CDR1 and CDR2 from the germline V gene are MDHEN and SYDVKM. The CDR3 sequence is 14 residues long. V lost 5 bases, J lost 1 base, and 3 bases stayed unmatched. The CDR3 sequence is CASSGGQGNTEAFF. CDR3 in DNA: TGTGCCAGCAGTGGCGGACAGGGGAACACTGAAGCTTTCTTT.

The rearrangement links TRBV19 to TRBJ2-1, with 8 bases identical to TRBD1. The germline gives CDR1 LNHDA, CDR2 SQIVND (reference sequence). V dropped 7 bases and J dropped 8; count of bases not matched to a gene: 16. The CDR3 runs to 16 residues. As DNA, the CDR3 is TGTGCCAGTAAGGATAGGGGGACAGGTTATATAGATGAGCAGTTCTTC. This translates into CASKDRGTGYIDEQFF.